Following are 2 T cell receptor beta chains from one sample sequenced in a study of beta chain features in type 1 diabetes. The study's findings and limits: There was a moderate but significant shortening of TCRB CDR3s in all four CD4+ subsets of Type 1 diabetes patients.

Expressed TCRB transcripts were sequenced because the isolated RNA had all been reverse transcribed beforehand. The method was immunoSEQ multiplex PCR; TCRdb's version includes in-frame clones alone and lacks a portion of them. The data hold 55,000 to 85,000 clones, with almost 50% observed a single time. Antigens of these TCRs are unknown. The sample consisted of central memory CD4+ T cells from blood. The receptor source for this set is a young man with type 1 diabetes.

This clone was counted a single time. The chain is built from TRBV30 and TRBJ1-5, with a weak D call TRBD1 (6 bases). Germline V gene data show CDR1 as GTSNPN and CDR2 as SVGIG (reference sequence). The ends were cut back, 1 base at V and 7 bases at J, with 20 bases in the middle. The CDR3 is 16 amino acids. The CDR3 sequence: CAWSDIKGVRRQPQHF. The CDR3 DNA reads TGTGCCTGGAGTGATATTAAGGGGGTCCGTAGGCAGCCCCAGCATTTT.

This clone is a singleton in its sample. J is TRBJ2-5 and V is TRBV5-1, with 12 bases that match TRBD2. The CDR3 is 14 amino acids. The V and J ends lost 6 bases and 4 bases, in that order; junction bases with no gene match: 4. The germline V gene encodes CDR1 SGHRS and CDR2 YFSETQ. In DNA, the CDR3 is TGCGCCAGCATCGAGACTAGCGGGGGAGAGACCCAGTACTTC. Protein product: CASIETSGGETQYF.